The clone carrying this TCR beta chain has a handful of counts. What it binds is unknown. V shed 0 bases, J shed 7 bases, and the junction held 11 bases outside the gene matches. Germline CDR1 and CDR2: DFQATT and SNEGSKA (reference sequence). This CDR3 is 16 amino acids long. This record comes from a study of T and B cells in COVID-19 patients. In the study overall: The recovered cohort's median age was 34 years, versus less than 75 years in active infection. Critical illness requiring mechanical ventilation or extracorporeal membrane oxygenation affected about 55% of the roughly 20 active-infection patients.

Study findings and constraints: Patients with COVID-19 reportedly showed strongly skewed T cell receptor beta variable and joining gene usage. At recovery TRB diversity and richness exceeded healthy donors, after highly clonal active COVID-19 repertoires.

From blood, 250-500 ng of genomic DNA served as TRB template. BIOMED2 TRB-A/B primer pools were used in multiplex TRB PCR. From the multiplex PCR reads, TCRdb called clonotypes with MiXCR, one entry per CDR3 protein. The table has roughly 9,400 distinct CDR3 sequences, around 28% seen once. This rearrangement joins TRBV20-1 to TRBJ2-1; 8 bases are shared with TRBD2. The sequencing sample was made of blood. This TCR came from a human donor who had recovered from COVID-19. Written as DNA, the CDR3 is TGCAGTGCTAGAGACCTCTCAGCGGGGGATTTAAATGAGCAGTTCTTC. Protein sequence: CSARDLSAGDLNEQFF.